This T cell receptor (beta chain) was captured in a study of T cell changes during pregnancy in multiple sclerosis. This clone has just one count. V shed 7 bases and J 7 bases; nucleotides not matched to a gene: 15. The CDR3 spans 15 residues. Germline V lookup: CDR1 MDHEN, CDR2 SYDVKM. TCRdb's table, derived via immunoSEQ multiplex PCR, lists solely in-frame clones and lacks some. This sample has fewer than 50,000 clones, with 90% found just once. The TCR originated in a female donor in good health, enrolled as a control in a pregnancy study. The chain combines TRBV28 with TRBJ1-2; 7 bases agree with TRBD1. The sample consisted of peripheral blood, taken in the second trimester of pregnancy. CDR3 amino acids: CASTKQGQQNGGYTF. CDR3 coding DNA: TGTGCCAGCACAAAGCAGGGACAGCAAAATGGTGGCTACACCTTC.